These T cell receptor beta chains were read from a single sample in a study of lymphopenia after photon versus proton radiotherapy. Clones were read by immunoSEQ multiplex PCR, and TCRdb kept only the in-frame ones, dropping some. The table records about 160,000 clones, 75% to 90% of them present only once. The sample consisted of peripheral blood, taken from a patient treated with photon-based radiotherapy. The receptors come from a man between 50 and 59 years old with gastric cancer. Both conserved end residues are part of each CDR3. Each record gives: V gene, D gene, clone size, J gene, CDR3 protein, CDR3 DNA. A D gene is named only where the DNA matches it firmly. Some rows mark clone size as missing; the rest say once, few, many or name a class of expanded clone.

V gene: TRBV6-1; D gene: TRBD2; clone size: .; J gene: TRBJ2-3; CDR3 protein: CAGGGRGPDTQYF; CDR3 DNA: TGTGCCGGGGGCGGGAGGGGCCCAGATACGCAGTATTTT
V gene: TRBV11-3; D gene: TRBD2; clone size: .; J gene: TRBJ2-2; CDR3 protein: CASSLDLPGTSYTGELFF; CDR3 DNA: TGTGCCAGCAGCTTAGACCTCCCCGGGACTAGTTACACCGGGGAGCTGTTTTTT
V gene: TRBV7-8; D gene: .; clone size: .; J gene: TRBJ1-2; CDR3 protein: CASSLGGVTNYGYTF; CDR3 DNA: TGTGCCAGCAGCTTAGGGGGGGTCACGAACTATGGCTACACCTTC
V gene: TRBV30; D gene: .; clone size: .; J gene: TRBJ1-2; CDR3 protein: CAWRTTGAGYGYTF; CDR3 DNA: TGTGCCTGGAGAACGACCGGGGCGGGCTATGGCTACACCTTC
V gene: TRBV5-8; D gene: TRBD2; clone size: .; J gene: TRBJ2-5; CDR3 protein: CASSLGLARIGETQYF; CDR3 DNA: TGTGCCAGCAGCTTGGGACTAGCAAGGATCGGGGAGACCCAGTACTTC
V gene: TRBV6-5; D gene: .; clone size: .; J gene: TRBJ2-7; CDR3 protein: CASSSSQEYYEQYF; CDR3 DNA: TGTGCCAGCAGTTCCTCCCAGGAGTACTACGAGCAGTACTTC
V gene: TRBV19; D gene: TRBD2; clone size: once; J gene: TRBJ2-7; CDR3 protein: CASSTRTSGKYEQYF; CDR3 DNA: TGTGCCAGTAGTACCAGGACTAGCGGGAAGTACGAGCAGTACTTC
V gene: TRBV29-1; D gene: TRBD2; clone size: few; J gene: TRBJ2-3; CDR3 protein: CSVRTSGSPGWTDTQYF; CDR3 DNA: TGCAGCGTTCGGACTAGCGGGAGCCCCGGATGGACAGATACGCAGTATTTT
V gene: TRBV27; D gene: .; clone size: .; J gene: TRBJ1-3; CDR3 protein: CATLFSGGNTIYF; CDR3 DNA: TGTGCCACCCTCTTTTCTGGGGGAAACACCATATATTTT
V gene: TRBV28; D gene: .; clone size: .; J gene: TRBJ1-2; CDR3 protein: CASSDDGDYGYTF; CDR3 DNA: TGTGCCAGCAGCGACGACGGGGACTATGGCTACACCTTC
V gene: TRBV21-1; D gene: .; clone size: .; J gene: TRBJ2-2; CDR3 protein: CASSARRGPGELFF; CDR3 DNA: TGTGCCAGCAGCGCCCGAAGGGGGCCCGGGGAGCTGTTTTTT
V gene: TRBV5-1; D gene: TRBD1; clone size: .; J gene: TRBJ1-4; CDR3 protein: CASSLGQGQGRSEKLFF; CDR3 DNA: TGCGCCAGCAGCTTGGGACAGGGGCAAGGGCGGTCTGAAAAACTGTTTTTT
V gene: TRBV10-2; D gene: TRBD2; clone size: .; J gene: TRBJ2-5; CDR3 protein: CARGEGQETQYF; CDR3 DNA: TGCGCCAGGGGGGAGGGGCAAGAGACCCAGTACTTC
V gene: TRBV28; D gene: .; clone size: .; J gene: TRBJ1-5; CDR3 protein: CASSREAQHF; CDR3 DNA: TGTGCCAGCTCCAGGGAGGCCCAGCATTTT
V gene: TRBV28; D gene: TRBD1; clone size: once; J gene: TRBJ1-1; CDR3 protein: CASSRLRQGGTEAFF; CDR3 DNA: TGTGCCAGCAGTCGACTAAGACAGGGAGGGACTGAAGCTTTCTTT
V gene: TRBV28; D gene: .; clone size: .; J gene: TRBJ2-6; CDR3 protein: CASSGQITSGANVLTF; CDR3 DNA: TGTGCCAGCAGTGGACAGATAACCTCTGGGGCCAACGTCCTGACTTTC
V gene: TRBV6-1; D gene: .; clone size: few; J gene: TRBJ1-5; CDR3 protein: CASSGDGLPRSNQPQHF; CDR3 DNA: TGTGCCAGCAGTGGGGATGGACTGCCCCGTAGCAATCAGCCCCAGCATTTT
V gene: TRBV6-5; D gene: .; clone size: .; J gene: TRBJ2-7; CDR3 protein: CASSYSTGAHEQYF; CDR3 DNA: TGTGCCAGCAGTTACTCGACGGGAGCTCACGAGCAGTACTTC
V gene: TRBV27; D gene: TRBD1; clone size: .; J gene: TRBJ2-6; CDR3 protein: CASSLLRTGISGANVLTF; CDR3 DNA: TGTGCCAGCAGTTTATTAAGGACAGGGATTTCTGGGGCCAACGTCCTGACTTTC
V gene: TRBV7-7; D gene: TRBD1; clone size: .; J gene: TRBJ2-1; CDR3 protein: CASSLGQGTYNEQFF; CDR3 DNA: TGTGCCAGCAGCTTAGGACAGGGGACCTACAATGAGCAGTTCTTC
V gene: TRBV28; D gene: .; clone size: .; J gene: TRBJ2-5; CDR3 protein: CASTMGRWETQYF; CDR3 DNA: TGTGCCAGCACCATGGGTCGGTGGGAGACCCAGTACTTC
V gene: TRBV28; D gene: TRBD1; clone size: .; J gene: TRBJ1-2; CDR3 protein: CASSSGGYDYGYTF; CDR3 DNA: TGTGCCAGCAGTTCAGGGGGTTATGACTATGGCTACACCTTC
V gene: TRBV2; D gene: TRBD1; clone size: .; J gene: TRBJ1-2; CDR3 protein: CASSEQGESYTF; CDR3 DNA: TGTGCCAGCAGTGAACAGGGGGAGAGCTACACCTTC
V gene: TRBV19; D gene: TRBD2; clone size: .; J gene: TRBJ2-1; CDR3 protein: CASSNTLAVYNEQFF; CDR3 DNA: TGTGCCAGTAGCAATACCCTAGCGGTTTACAATGAGCAGTTCTTC
V gene: TRBV2; D gene: .; clone size: .; J gene: TRBJ2-5; CDR3 protein: CASRSAGLETQYF; CDR3 DNA: TGTGCCAGCCGGAGCGCAGGGCTGGAGACCCAGTACTTC
V gene: TRBV19; D gene: .; clone size: .; J gene: TRBJ1-2; CDR3 protein: CASSIQGNGYTF; CDR3 DNA: TGTGCCAGTAGTATACAGGGGAATGGCTACACCTTC
V gene: TRBV5-4; D gene: .; clone size: .; J gene: TRBJ2-7; CDR3 protein: CASSLGVGSYEQYF; CDR3 DNA: TGTGCCAGCAGCTTGGGTGTTGGTTCCTACGAGCAGTACTTC
V gene: TRBV6-1; D gene: .; clone size: .; J gene: TRBJ2-7; CDR3 protein: CASSVGARAGVPYEQYF; CDR3 DNA: TGTGCCAGCAGTGTGGGGGCCCGCGCGGGAGTACCCTACGAGCAGTACTTC
V gene: TRBV5-4; D gene: TRBD2; clone size: once; J gene: TRBJ2-1; CDR3 protein: CASSPPPASGNFDEQFF; CDR3 DNA: TGTGCCAGCAGCCCTCCCCCGGCTAGCGGGAACTTCGATGAGCAGTTCTTC
V gene: TRBV7-8; D gene: .; clone size: .; J gene: TRBJ1-3; CDR3 protein: CASSLGSGSGNTIYF; CDR3 DNA: TGTGCCAGCAGCTTAGGGTCCGGGTCTGGAAACACCATATATTTT
V gene: TRBV28; D gene: .; clone size: .; J gene: TRBJ2-7; CDR3 protein: CASSSTGLGAYEQYF; CDR3 DNA: TGTGCCAGCAGCTCTACCGGCTTGGGCGCCTACGAGCAGTACTTC
V gene: TRBV5-1; D gene: .; clone size: .; J gene: TRBJ1-1; CDR3 protein: CASSFGAPNTEAFF; CDR3 DNA: TGCGCCAGCAGCTTTGGGGCGCCGAACACTGAAGCTTTCTTT
V gene: TRBV7-2; D gene: TRBD1; clone size: .; J gene: TRBJ2-1; CDR3 protein: CASSLFGTGVGNEQFF; CDR3 DNA: TGTGCCAGCAGCTTATTCGGGACAGGGGTGGGCAATGAGCAGTTCTTC
V gene: TRBV4-2; D gene: .; clone size: .; J gene: TRBJ1-4; CDR3 protein: CASSQAGESEKLFF; CDR3 DNA: TGTGCCAGCAGCCAAGCCGGGGAAAGTGAAAAACTGTTTTTT
V gene: TRBV5-4; D gene: .; clone size: .; J gene: TRBJ2-7; CDR3 protein: CASSYGSSYEQYF; CDR3 DNA: TGTGCCAGCAGCTACGGCTCCTCCTACGAGCAGTACTTC
V gene: TRBV10-1; D gene: .; clone size: .; J gene: TRBJ2-2; CDR3 protein: CASSSGMFIGELFF; CDR3 DNA: TGCGCCAGCAGCTCCGGGATGTTCATCGGGGAGCTGTTTTTT
V gene: TRBV5-1; D gene: TRBD1; clone size: .; J gene: TRBJ2-6; CDR3 protein: CASSTTGTGFSGANVLTF; CDR3 DNA: TGCGCCAGCAGCACCACCGGGACAGGGTTCTCTGGGGCCAACGTCCTGACTTTC
V gene: TRBV7-2; D gene: .; clone size: .; J gene: TRBJ2-5; CDR3 protein: CASSFVLGAEETQYF; CDR3 DNA: TGTGCCAGCAGCTTCGTTCTCGGGGCGGAGGAGACCCAGTACTTC
V gene: TRBV5-1; D gene: .; clone size: .; J gene: TRBJ2-7; CDR3 protein: CASSLATGYEQYF; CDR3 DNA: TGCGCCAGCAGCTTGGCCACAGGCTACGAGCAGTACTTC
V gene: TRBV28; D gene: .; clone size: .; J gene: TRBJ2-1; CDR3 protein: CASSPRRNEQFF; CDR3 DNA: TGTGCCAGCAGCCCGAGACGGAATGAGCAGTTCTTC
V gene: TRBV7-9; D gene: .; clone size: few; J gene: TRBJ2-2; CDR3 protein: CASSQPTGKAGELFF; CDR3 DNA: TGTGCCAGCAGCCAACCCACAGGGAAGGCCGGGGAGCTGTTTTTT
V gene: TRBV6-5; D gene: TRBD1; clone size: .; J gene: TRBJ1-1; CDR3 protein: CASSSNRGIEAFF; CDR3 DNA: TGTGCCAGCAGTTCGAACAGGGGAATAGAAGCTTTCTTT
V gene: TRBV15; D gene: .; clone size: .; J gene: TRBJ2-7; CDR3 protein: CATSRDVSLGYEQYF; CDR3 DNA: TGTGCCACCAGCAGAGATGTTTCGTTGGGCTACGAGCAGTACTTC
V gene: TRBV2; D gene: TRBD2; clone size: once; J gene: TRBJ2-1; CDR3 protein: CASMKTSGSSNEQFF; CDR3 DNA: TGTGCCAGCATGAAAACTAGCGGGAGTAGCAATGAGCAGTTCTTC
V gene: TRBV6-5; D gene: .; clone size: .; J gene: TRBJ2-7; CDR3 protein: CASSYAGLGSYEQYF; CDR3 DNA: TGTGCCAGCAGTTACGCGGGACTCGGCTCCTACGAGCAGTACTTC
V gene: TRBV25-1; D gene: .; clone size: .; J gene: TRBJ2-1; CDR3 protein: CASSRLDSWNNEQFF; CDR3 DNA: TGTGCCAGCAGTAGGCTAGATTCATGGAACAATGAGCAGTTCTTC
V gene: TRBV4-3; D gene: TRBD2; clone size: .; J gene: TRBJ2-3; CDR3 protein: CASSLQAGAADTQYF; CDR3 DNA: TGCGCCAGCAGCCTTCAAGCGGGAGCCGCAGATACGCAGTATTTT
V gene: TRBV27; D gene: .; clone size: .; J gene: TRBJ2-2; CDR3 protein: CASSFSIATTGELFF; CDR3 DNA: TGTGCCAGCAGTTTCTCGATAGCAACCACCGGGGAGCTGTTTTTT
V gene: TRBV21-1; D gene: .; clone size: .; J gene: TRBJ2-1; CDR3 protein: CASSKGTGTSSYNEQFF; CDR3 DNA: TGTGCCAGCAGCAAAGGAACGGGGACTAGCTCCTACAATGAGCAGTTCTTC
V gene: TRBV6-6; D gene: .; clone size: .; J gene: TRBJ2-1; CDR3 protein: CASSFHGDEQFF; CDR3 DNA: TGTGCCAGCAGTTTTCATGGGGATGAGCAGTTCTTC
V gene: TRBV5-1; D gene: .; clone size: once; J gene: TRBJ1-4; CDR3 protein: CASRPDPTNEKLFF; CDR3 DNA: TGCGCCAGCAGACCGGACCCAACTAATGAAAAACTGTTTTTT
V gene: TRBV20-1; D gene: TRBD1; clone size: .; J gene: TRBJ1-1; CDR3 protein: CSADGQGQAFF; CDR3 DNA: TGCAGTGCCGACGGACAGGGTCAAGCTTTCTTT
V gene: TRBV27; D gene: TRBD2; clone size: .; J gene: TRBJ2-3; CDR3 protein: CASSLHGTSGTSTDTQYF; CDR3 DNA: TGTGCCAGCAGTTTACATGGGACTAGCGGAACTAGCACAGATACGCAGTATTTT
V gene: TRBV7-9; D gene: .; clone size: .; J gene: TRBJ2-1; CDR3 protein: CASRAGRETNEQFF; CDR3 DNA: TGTGCCAGCAGGGCGGGCAGGGAGACAAATGAGCAGTTCTTC
V gene: TRBV28; D gene: TRBD2; clone size: .; J gene: TRBJ2-7; CDR3 protein: CASSIRAGGSLEQYF; CDR3 DNA: TGTGCCAGCAGCATTCGAGCGGGAGGGTCCCTGGAGCAGTACTTC
V gene: TRBV4-3; D gene: .; clone size: .; J gene: TRBJ2-7; CDR3 protein: CASSQDEAYEQYF; CDR3 DNA: TGCGCCAGCAGCCAAGATGAGGCCTACGAGCAGTACTTC
V gene: TRBV27; D gene: .; clone size: .; J gene: TRBJ2-4; CDR3 protein: CASSERNIQYF; CDR3 DNA: TGTGCCAGCAGTGAGCGAAACATTCAGTACTTC
V gene: TRBV6-1; D gene: .; clone size: .; J gene: TRBJ1-1; CDR3 protein: CASSEIGEAFF; CDR3 DNA: TGTGCCAGCAGTGAAATCGGGGAAGCTTTCTTT
V gene: TRBV7-8; D gene: .; clone size: .; J gene: TRBJ2-7; CDR3 protein: CASSFNRAGTYEQYF; CDR3 DNA: TGTGCCAGCAGCTTCAACAGGGCGGGAACCTACGAGCAGTACTTC
V gene: TRBV6-5; D gene: .; clone size: once; J gene: TRBJ2-3; CDR3 protein: CASSYTGTDTQYF; CDR3 DNA: TGTGCCAGCAGTTACACAGGAACAGATACGCAGTATTTT